This T cell receptor beta chain was sequenced during a study of cytomegalovirus exposure and HLA in healthy donors. Study information: The Caucasian-associated ancestry cluster held around 76% of over 350 genotyped donors.

The V gene's germline CDR1 is GTSNPN and CDR2 SVGIG (reference sequence). The CDR3 is 12 residues long. J gave up 10 bases and V 1 base, and 2 bases lay outside the gene matches. Amplification used 60 Vbeta primers and 13 Jbeta primers. Profiling relied on immunoSEQ multiplex PCR, and the TCRdb table lists in-frame clones only, not all of them. In the table there are about 200,000 clones, around 82% of which are singletons. Sequenced sample: PBMCs. This chain uses TRBV30 with TRBJ1-4; TRBD1 aligns across 8 bases. The clonotype comes from a woman in her 30s in good health and CMV-seropositive. CDR3 DNA: TGTGCCTGGAGTGCAACAGGGGGAAAACTGTTTTTT. Amino acid sequence: CAWSATGGKLFF.